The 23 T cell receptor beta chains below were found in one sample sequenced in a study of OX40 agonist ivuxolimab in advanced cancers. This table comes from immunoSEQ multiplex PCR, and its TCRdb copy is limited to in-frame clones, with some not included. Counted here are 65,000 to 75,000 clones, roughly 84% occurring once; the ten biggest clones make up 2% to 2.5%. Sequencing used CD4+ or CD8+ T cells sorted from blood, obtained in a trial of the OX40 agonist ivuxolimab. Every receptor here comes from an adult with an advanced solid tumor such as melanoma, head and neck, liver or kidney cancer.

The CDR3 bases are TGTGCCAGTTGCCGGGACAGGGATATGTGGCAGCCCCAGCATTTT. Encoded protein: CASCRDRDMWQPQHF. The chain couples TRBV19 to TRBJ1-5; 9 nucleotides agree with TRBD1. Germline assignment: CDR1 LNHDA and CDR2 SQIVND (reference sequence). J lost 7 bases, V lost 8 bases, and 12 bases had no gene match. This CDR3 region has 15 residues.

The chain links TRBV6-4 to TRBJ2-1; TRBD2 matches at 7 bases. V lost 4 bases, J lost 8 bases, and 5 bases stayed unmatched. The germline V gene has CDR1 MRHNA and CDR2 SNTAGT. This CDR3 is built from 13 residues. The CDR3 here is CASSVTSFDEQFF. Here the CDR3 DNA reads TGTGCCAGCAGTGTGACTAGCTTCGATGAGCAGTTCTTC.

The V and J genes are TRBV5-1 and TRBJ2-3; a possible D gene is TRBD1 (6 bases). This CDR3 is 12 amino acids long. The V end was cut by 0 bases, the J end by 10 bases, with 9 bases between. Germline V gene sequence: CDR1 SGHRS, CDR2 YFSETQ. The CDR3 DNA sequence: TGCGCCAGCAGCTTGGGCCAGGGGTCGCAGTATTTT. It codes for CASSLGQGSQYF.

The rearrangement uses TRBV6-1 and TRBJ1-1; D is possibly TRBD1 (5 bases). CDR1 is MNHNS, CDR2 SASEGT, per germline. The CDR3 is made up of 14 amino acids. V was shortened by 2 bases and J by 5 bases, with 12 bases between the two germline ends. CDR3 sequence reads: CASSEHRKGTEAFF. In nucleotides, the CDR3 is TGTGCCAGCAGTGAACACAGGAAGGGAACTGAAGCTTTCTTT.

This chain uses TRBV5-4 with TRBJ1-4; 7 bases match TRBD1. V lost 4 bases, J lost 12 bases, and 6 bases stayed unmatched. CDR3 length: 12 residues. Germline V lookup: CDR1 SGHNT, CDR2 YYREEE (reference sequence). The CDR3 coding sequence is TGTGCCAGCAGCCAACCCCAGGGGGAACTGTTTTTT. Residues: CASSQPQGELFF.

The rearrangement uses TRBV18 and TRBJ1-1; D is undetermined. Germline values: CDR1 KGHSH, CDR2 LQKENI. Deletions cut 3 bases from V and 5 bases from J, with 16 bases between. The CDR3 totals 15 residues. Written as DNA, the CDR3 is TGTGCCAGCTCACCGTCAAGGTCTTCGGGGACTGAAGCTTTCTTT. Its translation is CASSPSRSSGTEAFF.

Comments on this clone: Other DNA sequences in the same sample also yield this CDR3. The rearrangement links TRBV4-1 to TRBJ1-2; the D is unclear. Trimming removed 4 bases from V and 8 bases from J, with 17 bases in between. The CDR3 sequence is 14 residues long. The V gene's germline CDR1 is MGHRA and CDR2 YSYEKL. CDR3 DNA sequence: TGCGCCAGCAGCCCCTACGGCCTCACGGGGGGCTACACCTTC. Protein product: CASSPYGLTGGYTF.

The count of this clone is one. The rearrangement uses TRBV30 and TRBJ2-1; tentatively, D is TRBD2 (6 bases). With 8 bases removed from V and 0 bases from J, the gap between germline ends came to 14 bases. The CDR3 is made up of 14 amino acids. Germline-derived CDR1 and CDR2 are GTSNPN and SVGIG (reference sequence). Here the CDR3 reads CAGAEGSSYNEQFF. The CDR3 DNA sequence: TGTGCCGGGGCGGAGGGCAGCTCCTACAATGAGCAGTTCTTC.

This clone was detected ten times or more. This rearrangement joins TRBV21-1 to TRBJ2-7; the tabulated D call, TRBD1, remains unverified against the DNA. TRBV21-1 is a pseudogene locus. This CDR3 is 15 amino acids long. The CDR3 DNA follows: TGTGCCAGCAGCAAAGACCCAGGGGGCGTCTGGAAGCAGTACTTC. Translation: CASSKDPGGVWKQYF.

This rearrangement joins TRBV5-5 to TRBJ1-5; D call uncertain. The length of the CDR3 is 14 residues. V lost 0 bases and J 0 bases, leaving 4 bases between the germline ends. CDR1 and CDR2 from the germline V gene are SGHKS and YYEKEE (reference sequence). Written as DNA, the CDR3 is TGTGCCAGCAGCTTGGGCAGTAGCAATCAGCCCCAGCATTTT. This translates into CASSLGSSNQPQHF. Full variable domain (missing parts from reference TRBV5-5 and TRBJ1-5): DAGVTQSPTHLIKTRGQQVTLRCSPISGHKSVSWYQQVLGQGPQFIFQYYEKEERGRGNFPDRFSARQFPNYSSELNVNALLLGDSALYLCASSLGSSNQPQHFGDGTRLSIL.

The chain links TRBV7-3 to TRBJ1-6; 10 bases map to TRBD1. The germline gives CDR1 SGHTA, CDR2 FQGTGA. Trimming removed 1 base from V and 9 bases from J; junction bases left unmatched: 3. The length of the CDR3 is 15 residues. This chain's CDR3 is CASSLNGQGGSPLHF. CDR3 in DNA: TGTGCCAGCAGCTTAAACGGACAGGGGGGTTCACCCCTCCACTTT.

CDR3 residues: CASSEAVGVAFF. CDR3 sequence (DNA): TGTGCCAGCAGTGAAGCCGTGGGGGTAGCTTTCTTT. The genes are TRBV2 and TRBJ1-1; a weak D match, TRBD1 (5 bases). The germline V and J ends were trimmed by 0 bases and 10 bases, with 9 bases remaining between them. Germline values: CDR1 SNHLY, CDR2 FYNNEI. The CDR3 length is 12 residues.

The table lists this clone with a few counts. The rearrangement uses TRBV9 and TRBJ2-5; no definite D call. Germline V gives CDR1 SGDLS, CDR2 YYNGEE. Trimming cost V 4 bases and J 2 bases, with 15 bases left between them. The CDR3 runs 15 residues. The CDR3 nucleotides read TGTGCCAGCAGCTCTACCCCTTCGTGGCAAGAGACCCAGTACTTC. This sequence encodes CASSSTPSWQETQYF.

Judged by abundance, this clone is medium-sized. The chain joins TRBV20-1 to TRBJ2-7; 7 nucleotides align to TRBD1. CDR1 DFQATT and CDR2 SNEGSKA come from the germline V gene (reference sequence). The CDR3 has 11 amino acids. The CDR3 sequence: CSADRAYEQYF. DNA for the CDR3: TGCAGCGCCGACAGGGCCTACGAGCAGTACTTC.

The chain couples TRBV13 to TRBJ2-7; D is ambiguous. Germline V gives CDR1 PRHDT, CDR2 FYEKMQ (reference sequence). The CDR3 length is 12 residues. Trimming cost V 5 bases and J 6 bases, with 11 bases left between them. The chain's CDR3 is CASSLPTLEQYF. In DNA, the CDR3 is TGTGCCAGCAGCCTCCCGACCCTCGAGCAGTACTTC.

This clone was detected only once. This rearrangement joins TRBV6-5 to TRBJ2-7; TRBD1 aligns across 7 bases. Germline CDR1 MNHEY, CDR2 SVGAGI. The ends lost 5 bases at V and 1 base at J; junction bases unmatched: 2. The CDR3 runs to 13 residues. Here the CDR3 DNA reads TGTGCCAGCAGTCTGACAGGGTCCTACGAGCAGTACTTC. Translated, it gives CASSLTGSYEQYF.

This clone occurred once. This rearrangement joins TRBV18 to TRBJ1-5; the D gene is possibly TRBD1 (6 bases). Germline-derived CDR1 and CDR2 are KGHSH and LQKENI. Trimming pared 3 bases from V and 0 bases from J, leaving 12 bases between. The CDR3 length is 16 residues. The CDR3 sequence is CASSPTGQTSNQPQHF. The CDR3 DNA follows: TGTGCCAGCTCACCTACGGGACAAACTAGCAATCAGCCCCAGCATTTT.

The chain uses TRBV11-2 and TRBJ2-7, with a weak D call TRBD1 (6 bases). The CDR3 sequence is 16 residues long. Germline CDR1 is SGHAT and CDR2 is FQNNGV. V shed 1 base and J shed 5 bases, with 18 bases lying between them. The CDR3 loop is CASSLGTVSRADEQYF. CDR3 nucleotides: TGTGCCAGCAGCTTAGGGACAGTTTCCCGGGCCGACGAGCAGTACTTC.

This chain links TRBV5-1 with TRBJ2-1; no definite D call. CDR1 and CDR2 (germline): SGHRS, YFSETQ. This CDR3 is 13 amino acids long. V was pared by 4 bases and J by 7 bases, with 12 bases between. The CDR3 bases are TGCGCCAGCAGCGAACAGAGAAAAAATGAGCAGTTCTTC. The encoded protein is CASSEQRKNEQFF.

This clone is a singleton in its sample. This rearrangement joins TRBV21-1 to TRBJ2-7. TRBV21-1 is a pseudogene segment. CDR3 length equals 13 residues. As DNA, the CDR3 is TGTGCCAGCATCGGGACCGGTTCCTACGAGCAGTACTTC. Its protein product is CASIGTGSYEQYF.

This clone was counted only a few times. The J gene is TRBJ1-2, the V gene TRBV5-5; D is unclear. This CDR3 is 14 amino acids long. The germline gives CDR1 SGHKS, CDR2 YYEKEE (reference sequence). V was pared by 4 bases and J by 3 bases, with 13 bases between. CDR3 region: CASSLYAGDYGYTF. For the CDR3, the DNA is TGTGCCAGCAGCCTATACGCCGGTGACTATGGCTACACCTTC.

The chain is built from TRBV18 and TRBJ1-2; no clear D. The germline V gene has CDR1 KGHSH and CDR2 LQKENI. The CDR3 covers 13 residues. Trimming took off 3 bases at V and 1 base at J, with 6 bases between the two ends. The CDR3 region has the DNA TGTGCCAGCTCACCCGGGAATAACTATGGCTACACCTTC. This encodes CASSPGNNYGYTF.

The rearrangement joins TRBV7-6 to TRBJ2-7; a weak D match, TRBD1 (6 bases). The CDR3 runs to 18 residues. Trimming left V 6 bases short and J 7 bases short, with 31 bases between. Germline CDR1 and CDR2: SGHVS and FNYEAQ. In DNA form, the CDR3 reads TGTGCCAGCAGTCCAACGCGGCCCGGGACAAACTCTCTAGGGGAGCAGTACTTC. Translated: CASSPTRPGTNSLGEQYF.